This entry is about one TCR beta chain. Measured with immunoSEQ multiplex PCR; TCRdb has only the in-frame clones, and not every one. In the table there are 90,000 to 120,000 clones, approximately 82% of which are singletons. In germline, CDR1 is SGHTA, CDR2 FQGTGA. The junction had 5 bases not matched to a gene; V was cut back by 4 bases and J by 5 bases. The CDR3 runs 15 residues. The sample belongs to a study of blood T cell repertoires in COVID-19. The receptor comes from a woman between 65 and 79 years old with acute or convalescent COVID-19. The chain employs TRBV7-3 and TRBJ2-5; TRBD1 aligns across 12 bases. The specimen was peripheral blood. The CDR3 DNA sequence: TGTGCCAGCAGCTCGGGACAGGGGGCGATCGAGACCCAGTACTTC. Translating gives CASSSGQGAIETQYF.